This TCR beta chain came from a study of cytomegalovirus exposure and HLA in healthy donors. This clone was counted a single time. This CDR3 spans 11 amino acids. Germline CDR1 PRHDT, CDR2 FYEKMQ (reference sequence). V shed 4 bases and J shed 5 bases, with 3 bases lying between them. The primer mix had 60 Vbeta and 13 Jbeta primers. Some clones are missing from TCRdb's copy, which holds only in-frame ones; the method was immunoSEQ multiplex PCR. Altogether 100,000 to 150,000 clones are present, approximately 82% being singletons, with the ten largest covering about 1.5%. The sequence came from a man in his forties or fifties in good health and CMV-seronegative. The J gene is TRBJ2-1, the V gene TRBV13; D is ambiguous. Sequencing was done on a sample of PBMCs. The CDR3 sequence is CASSSNNEQFF. The DNA of the CDR3 is TGTGCCAGCAGCTCAAACAATGAGCAGTTCTTC.